The source of this T cell receptor beta chain is a study of T cells in Graves' hyperthyroidism and ophthalmopathy. Researchers took RNA transcripts and amplified the TCR beta CDR3 regions from them. A first-round RT-PCR of the TCR CDR3 used the HTBI primer set. TCRdb redid the calling of the multiplex PCR reads with MiXCR, one entry per CDR3 protein. The sample holds 660,000 or so distinct CDR3 sequences, just under 45% seen once. General study points: Most thyroid-expanded clonotypes above 0.001 were also found in blood.

Comment on this clonotype: What it recognizes is unknown.

The specimen sequenced was peripheral blood or thyroid tissue (not recorded which). This TCR was recovered from an adult man with Graves' disease, either hyperthyroidism or ophthalmopathy (not recorded which).

For the CDR3, the DNA is TGTGCCAGCAGCGTCGGTCCCAGGGGCAATGAAGCTTTCTTT. Protein: CASSVGPRGNEAFF. The chain carries TRBV9 and TRBJ1-1; D is possibly TRBD1 (6 bases). The CDR3 has 14 residues. CDR1 SGDLS and CDR2 YYNGEE come from the germline V gene. V was trimmed by 2 bases and J by 7 bases, leaving 15 bases between them.